The 16 T cell receptor beta chains reported below all come from one sample, sequenced in a study of early T cells in non-severe SARS-CoV-2 infection. MiXCR, applied by TCRdb to the 5' RACE reads, yields one record per CDR3 protein. Of more than 85,000 distinct CDR3 sequences listed, about 12% are singletons. This specimen was whole blood, taken at baseline. These receptors all come from an adult who was a healthcare worker with PCR-confirmed SARS-CoV-2 infection or an uninfected control (not recorded which).

The chain is built from TRBV5-1 and TRBJ1-1; D is ambiguous. Deletions cut 2 bases from V and 0 bases from J, with 8 bases between. CDR3 length: 14 amino acids. Germline V CDR1 and CDR2: SGHRS, YFSETQ. In nucleotides, the CDR3 is TGCGCCAGCAGCTTAGTTCATATGAACACTGAAGCTTTCTTT. As protein: CASSLVHMNTEAFF.

V gene TRBV29-1 combines with J gene TRBJ2-7; 9 bases are a match to TRBD2. The V segment lost 5 bases and the J segment 3 bases; nucleotides outside the gene matches: 11. Germline values: CDR1 SQVTM, CDR2 ANQGSEA. The CDR3 covers 15 residues. The CDR3 nucleotides read TGCAGCGTTCGAACCGGGACTAGCAAGGGCTACGAGCAGTACTTC. Protein: CSVRTGTSKGYEQYF.

On this clonotype itself: A much more abundant neighbour one base away suggests this may be a read error. This chain links TRBV19 with TRBJ1-5; unclear D gene. The CDR3 covers 16 residues. The germline V gene has CDR1 LNHDA and CDR2 SQIVND (reference sequence). The CDR3 DNA reads as TGTGTCAGTAGTATTTATCAACGGATGATCAATCAGCCCCAGCATTTT. Its protein is CVSSIYQRMINQPQHF.

This clonotype was seen more than once but under ten times. V gene TRBV6-6 combines with J gene TRBJ1-1, with 7 bases lining up with TRBD1. Germline trimming cut 8 bases from V and 6 bases from J; bases unmatched to any gene: 3. The length of the CDR3 is 11 residues. CDR1 and CDR2 from the germline V gene are MNHNY and SVGAGI (reference sequence). CDR3 region: CASFGQAEAFF. The CDR3 coding sequence is TGTGCCAGCTTTGGACAGGCTGAAGCTTTCTTT.

Only a few counts were recorded for this clonotype. The CDR3 DNA sequence: TGCGCCAGCACGAGGGGGCGGGACACCGGGGAGCTGTTTTTT. Its protein is CASTRGRDTGELFF. This chain uses TRBV10-2 with TRBJ2-2, with 7 bases aligning to TRBD1. J gave up 3 bases and V 7 bases, and 5 bases lay outside the gene matches. The germline CDR1 and CDR2 sequences are WSHSY and SAAADI. The CDR3 contains 14 residues.

This clonotype appeared a few times. The chain joins TRBV12-3 or TRBV12-4 to TRBJ2-3, with D tentatively TRBD1 (5 bases). Trimming removed 3 bases from V and 6 bases from J, with 16 bases in between. The CDR3 has 15 amino acids. Here the CDR3 DNA reads TGTGCCAGCAGTTTGATGCACAGGTCCGGGGATACGCAGTATTTT. This translates into CASSLMHRSGDTQYF.

This clonotype was found many times. V usage is TRBV7-6 and J usage is TRBJ1-1, with 8 bases fitting TRBD1. The CDR3 runs to 14 residues. Germline CDR1 and CDR2: SGHVS and FNYEAQ. The ends lost 4 bases at V and 1 base at J; junction bases unmatched: 2. The CDR3 sequence is CASSSGTGNTEAFF. The CDR3 DNA sequence: TGTGCCAGCAGCTCCGGGACAGGGAACACTGAAGCTTTCTTT.

Only a few counts were recorded for this clonotype. This rearrangement joins TRBV12-3 or TRBV12-4 to TRBJ2-1; 11 nucleotides match TRBD1. Trimming at V came to 6 bases and at J to 0 bases, leaving 16 bases not matched to a gene. This CDR3 has 20 residues. CDR3 bases: TGTGCCAGCAGCGATACCGGGACAGGGGGGGAAATAGGCTCCTACAATGAGCAGTTCTTC. Its translation: CASSDTGTGGEIGSYNEQFF.

In its sample, this clonotype was seen a few times. The chain has TRBV5-1 and TRBJ2-5, with unresolved D. Germline V gene data show CDR1 as SGHRS and CDR2 as YFSETQ. The V end lost 0 bases, the J end lost 1 base, and 7 bases lay between the germline ends. This CDR3 has 14 residues. CDR3 DNA: TGCGCCAGCAGCTTGGGTTCTACCCAAGAGACCCAGTACTTC. Translated, it gives CASSLGSTQETQYF.

Ten or more counts support this clonotype. The rearrangement links TRBV28 to TRBJ1-1; D is uncertain. The germline gives CDR1 MDHEN, CDR2 SYDVKM. The CDR3 length is 12 residues. V was pared by 3 bases and J by 4 bases, with 6 bases between. CDR3 sequence reads: CASSLGSTEAFF. The CDR3 nucleotides are TGTGCCAGCAGTTTGGGGAGCACTGAAGCTTTCTTT.

This clonotype was recorded at least ten times. The rearrangement joins TRBV7-9 to TRBJ2-7; 8 bases align to TRBD1. With 5 bases clipped from V and 4 bases from J, the junction kept 10 bases outside the gene matches. CDR3 size: 15 residues. The germline CDR1 and CDR2 sequences are SEHNR and FQNEAQ (reference sequence). CDR3 bases: TGTGCCAGCAGCATTATTGGGGACAGGTCTTACGAGCAGTACTTC. Amino acids: CASSIIGDRSYEQYF.

The J gene is TRBJ2-7, the V gene TRBV3-1; 7 bases are shared with TRBD2. Germline loops: CDR1 LGHDT, CDR2 YNNKEL (reference sequence). After removal of 0 bases from V and 3 bases from J, the junction contained 11 bases not matched to a gene. The length of the CDR3 is 17 residues. The CDR3 region has the DNA TGTGCCAGCAGCCAAGACCGGCTAGCGGAGCTCCTCTACGAGCAGTACTTC. Translating gives CASSQDRLAELLYEQYF.

At least ten counts were recorded for this clonotype. V and J are TRBV4-2 and TRBJ2-7, with a possible D match to TRBD1 (6 bases). The germline gives CDR1 LGHNA, CDR2 YNFKEQ. The CDR3 length is 17 residues. V was clipped by 3 bases and J by 0 bases, with 18 bases between them. For the CDR3, the DNA is TGTGCCAGCAGCCATTTGACGTTAGGGGGTAGCTCCTACGAGCAGTACTTC. Amino acid sequence: CASSHLTLGGSSYEQYF.

This clonotype was detected a few times. The CDR3 DNA reads TGCAGTGCTAGAAGGGCAGGCCTAGGGACTGAAGCTTTCTTT. The encoded protein is CSARRAGLGTEAFF. J is TRBJ1-1 and V is TRBV20-1, with unresolved D. In germline, CDR1 is DFQATT, CDR2 SNEGSKA (reference sequence). The V gene lost 2 bases and the J gene lost 5 bases, with 15 bases spanning the gap. CDR3 length: 14 amino acids.

The V and J genes are TRBV12-3 or TRBV12-4 and TRBJ2-3; 8 bases line up with TRBD2. With V trimmed by 5 bases and J by 4 bases, 8 bases remained unmatched. This CDR3 spans 15 amino acids. The CDR3 DNA follows: TGTGCCAGCAGTCCACTAGCGGAGAATGCAGATACGCAGTATTTT. Its translation: CASSPLAENADTQYF.

The chain carries TRBV20-1 and TRBJ2-2; D is unresolved. CDR1 is DFQATT, CDR2 SNEGSKA, per germline (reference sequence). The CDR3 consists of 12 residues. Trimming left V 3 bases short and J 4 bases short, with 6 bases between. DNA for the CDR3: TGCAGTGCTAGTAAGAGCACCGGGGAGCTGTTTTTT. It is translated as CSASKSTGELFF.